This T cell receptor (beta chain) is from a study of CD8 T cells in ankylosing spondylitis. The study, taken as a whole, reports: Made up of about eight highly homologous variants, a TCR beta motif appeared characteristic of ankylosing spondylitis blood.

Quantitative 5'-RACE with molecular barcodes produced the TCR beta libraries. TCRdb redid the calling of the 5' RACE reads with MiXCR, one entry per CDR3 protein. The data show some 40,000 distinct CDR3 sequences, around 3% seen once. This clonotype was seen repeatedly, ten times or more. Its antigen is unknown. The material sequenced was blood, either unsorted or a sorted T cell fraction (not recorded which). The receptor was isolated from a male donor with ankylosing spondylitis or in good health (not recorded which).

CDR3 DNA: TGTGCCAGCAGCGCCGGGACAGGCCCCAACACTGAAGCTTTCTTT. Translated: CASSAGTGPNTEAFF. The rearrangement uses TRBV9 and TRBJ1-1; 8 bases agree with TRBD1. Germline loops: CDR1 SGDLS, CDR2 YYNGEE. Trimming at V came to 3 bases and at J to 2 bases, leaving 6 bases not matched to a gene. The CDR3 is made up of 15 amino acids.